This T cell receptor (beta chain) was identified in a study of blood T cell repertoires in COVID-19. The overall study: Spain, Italy and the United States supplied samples that represented acute and convalescent COVID-19.

This CDR3 contains 15 residues. Trimming stripped 5 bases from V and 1 base from J, with 14 bases between. Germline V lookup: CDR1 SGHAT, CDR2 FQNNGV. In the original analysis: Cell counts per sample came from amplifying reference gene primers. Method: immunoSEQ multiplex PCR; TCRdb's copy keeps in-frame clones and lacks some. V and J calls and clone size are as listed in that table; D and trimming were resolved from the DNA. The table lists 190,000 or so clones, around 87% of them singletons. This clonotype was sampled from a man aged 40-49 years with active or convalescent COVID-19. The sequenced material came from peripheral blood. This chain joins TRBV11-2 and TRBJ2-5; D is perhaps TRBD1 (6 bases). CDR3 in DNA: TGTGCCAGCAGCCCCCAGGGGTTGGTCCAAGAGACCCAGTACTTC. This codes for CASSPQGLVQETQYF.